The present T cell receptor beta chain was sequenced within a study of shared clonotypes between healthy human individuals. Study-wide points: Clonotype sharing across several donors was observed for around 5% of naive CD4 clonotypes. Large depth notwithstanding, sorted-subset sequencing proved incomplete by rarefaction.

On this clone itself: Its antigen remains unidentified.

Approximately 220 ng DNA, approximately 31,000 T cell genomes, went into each sorted-subset replicate PCR. Some clones are missing from TCRdb's copy, which holds only in-frame ones; the method was immunoSEQ multiplex PCR. Among 650,000 to 800,000 clones listed, 90% to 95% were seen once. Naive CD8 cells comprised CD45RO-negative, CCR7-positively selected cells, excluding terminally differentiated effector memory CD45RA+ cells. The CDR3 extends over 17 amino acids. Germline assignment: CDR1 SGHAT and CDR2 FQNNGV. V was clipped by 5 bases and J by 3 bases; unmatched bases: 16. This chain links TRBV11-2 with TRBJ2-7, with 7 bases that match TRBD2. Source material: naive CD8+ T cells sorted from blood. The source is a man aged 30 to 45 in good health. The CDR3 nucleotides read TGTGCCAGCAGCCCGTTCGCCGGGACTATCACCGACTACGAGCAGTACTTC. This sequence encodes CASSPFAGTITDYEQYF.